Listed here is a single TCR beta chain. The method was immunoSEQ multiplex PCR; TCRdb's version includes in-frame clones alone and lacks a portion of them. This table holds around 25,000 clones, around four fifths found once. This specimen belongs to a study of OX40 agonist ivuxolimab in advanced cancers. The wider study: At 65% to 90% male, the cohort had a mean age of approximately 60 years, ranging from about 20 to 90.

CDR3 size: 13 residues. Trimming took 6 bases from V and 5 from J, leaving 11 bases between them. Germline lookup yields CDR1 MDHEN and CDR2 SYDVKM. The clonotype comes from an adult with an advanced solid tumor such as melanoma, head and neck, liver or kidney cancer. Specimen: CD4+ or CD8+ T cells sorted from blood, collected in a trial of the OX40 agonist ivuxolimab. This sequence joins TRBV28 and TRBJ1-5, with D perhaps matching TRBD1 (5 bases). The CDR3 DNA sequence: TGTGCCAGCAGAACTGACAGTTATCAGCCCCAGCATTTT. Its translation: CASRTDSYQPQHF.